This entry lists 31 T cell receptor beta chains sequenced from one sample in a study of vaccination and CD4 T cells after COVID-19. Sequenced with the Oncomine TCR Beta short-read assay was DNA taken from cultured CD4+ T cells. TCRdb re-called the PCR reads through MiXCR, storing one row per CDR3 protein. Found here are more than 20,000 distinct CDR3 sequences, roughly two fifths of them singletons; the top ten hold 5.2%. Time point reported: late sampling 161 to 241 days after vaccination in three convalescent patients. Treatment reported: roughly ten-day PBMC culture with coronavirus spike peptide pools or control peptides (ViraFEST assay). Antigens of these TCRs are unknown. The sequences come from CD4+ T cells from blood, cultured in vitro, collected about 7 months after SARS-CoV-2 vaccination. These receptors were obtained from a human donor who had recovered from COVID-19.

The rearrangement uses TRBV28 and TRBJ2-5; D might be TRBD2 (5 bases). This CDR3 is built from 16 residues. With 7 bases removed from V and 5 bases from J, the gap between germline ends came to 23 bases. CDR1 is MDHEN and CDR2 is SYDVKM in the germline V gene. The CDR3 bases are TGTGCCAGCACCATCCTCCGCCCACGCCGAGGGGAGACCCAGTACTTC. Translation gives CASTILRPRRGETQYF.

The rearrangement joins TRBV20-1 to TRBJ2-3; TRBD1 matches 7 bases. With 4 bases clipped from V and 0 bases from J, the junction kept 7 bases outside the gene matches. CDR3 length equals 15 residues. Germline CDR1 and CDR2: DFQATT and SNEGSKA (reference sequence). CDR3 loop: CSATDRVISTDTQYF. In DNA, the CDR3 is TGCAGTGCTACAGACAGGGTTATTAGCACAGATACGCAGTATTTT.

The gene calls are TRBV6-1 and TRBJ2-3; no firm D call. The CDR3 is made up of 14 amino acids. Germline V gene sequence: CDR1 MNHNS, CDR2 SASEGT. Trimming left V 10 bases short and J 4 bases short, with 18 bases between. Here the CDR3 DNA reads TGTGCCACCCACCGAGACTCCACCGCAGATACGCAGTATTTT. Translating gives CATHRDSTADTQYF.

Only a few counts were recorded for this clonotype. V is TRBV20-1 and J is TRBJ2-3; tentatively, D is TRBD2 (6 bases). The germline V gene has CDR1 DFQATT and CDR2 SNEGSKA (reference sequence). With 3 bases removed from V and 0 bases from J, the gap between germline ends came to 13 bases. This CDR3 has 15 amino acids. The CDR3 nucleotides are TGCAGTGCTAGTTTTAGGAGGGAAAGCACAGATACGCAGTATTTT. Protein sequence: CSASFRRESTDTQYF.

The chain recombines TRBV5-4 with TRBJ2-7; 8 bases are a match to TRBD1. Losses at the gene ends were 4 bases for V and 5 bases for J; bases not matched to a gene: 11. The CDR3 loop spans 15 amino acids. CDR1 is SGHNT and CDR2 is YYREEE in the germline V gene (reference sequence). The CDR3 sequence is CASSTPRTGFHEQYF. For the CDR3, the DNA is TGTGCCAGCAGCACACCTCGGACAGGGTTCCACGAGCAGTACTTC.

The chain joins TRBV27 to TRBJ2-5; 8 bases line up with TRBD2. Germline assignment: CDR1 MNHEY and CDR2 SMNVEV (reference sequence). The CDR3 is 13 amino acids. The J segment lost 3 bases and the V segment lost 6 bases, leaving 3 bases of the junction unmatched. CDR3 coding DNA: TGTGCCAGCAGGATAGCGGGAAAAGAGACCCAGTACTTC. Amino acid sequence: CASRIAGKETQYF.

The J gene is TRBJ2-5, the V gene TRBV18, with unresolved D. Germline values: CDR1 KGHSH, CDR2 LQKENI. V gave up 2 bases and J gave up 4 bases, with 5 bases separating them. The CDR3 spans 12 residues. The CDR3 nucleotides are TGTGCCAGCTCACCAGGGCTAGAGACCCAGTACTTC. Translating gives CASSPGLETQYF.

This chain joins TRBV7-6 and TRBJ2-1; 8 nucleotides agree with TRBD2. J lost 7 bases, V lost 5 bases, and 16 bases had no gene match. The germline V gene encodes CDR1 SGHVS and CDR2 FNYEAQ. This CDR3 spans 17 amino acids. The CDR3 region has the DNA TGTGCCAGCAGCCGAATAGGGGCTAGCGGGCTAGGGAATGAGCAGTTCTTC. Translation gives CASSRIGASGLGNEQFF.

This clonotype occurred a few times. The chain employs TRBV2 and TRBJ2-5, with D uncertain. The ends were cut back, 7 bases at V and 5 bases at J, with 11 bases in the middle. The CDR3 is 12 amino acids. Germline CDR1 SNHLY, CDR2 FYNNEI. CDR3 DNA: TGTGCCAGCACCGCCTGGATGGAGACCCAGTACTTC. Its translation: CASTAWMETQYF.

This clonotype showed up just once. As DNA, the CDR3 is TGTGCCAGCCAGGATACTCGCCGGGGCGCTGAAGCTTTCTTT. Translation: CASQDTRRGAEAFF. The gene calls are TRBV18 and TRBJ1-1, with D possibly TRBD1 on 5 matching bases. Germline V gene data show CDR1 as KGHSH and CDR2 as LQKENI. V shed 8 bases and J shed 6 bases, with 19 bases lying between them. CDR3 length: 14 amino acids. Full variable domain (rest looked up from reference TRBV18 and TRBJ1-1): NAGVMQNPRHLVRRRGQEARLRCSPMKGHSHVYWYRQLPEEGLKFMVYLQKENIIDESGMPKERFSAEFPKEGPSILRIQQVVRGDSAAYFCASQDTRRGAEAFFGQGTRLTVV.

The CDR3 sequence: CASRRTGELFF. The CDR3 nucleotides read TGTGCCAGCAGACGAACCGGGGAGCTGTTTTTT. This chain joins TRBV7-9 and TRBJ2-2, with D unresolved. Trimming shortened V by 6 bases and J by 5 bases, and 4 bases separated the two germline ends. Germline CDR1 reads SEHNR; CDR2 reads FQNEAQ (reference sequence). This CDR3 spans 11 amino acids.

Only a few counts were recorded for this clonotype. J is TRBJ2-3 and V is TRBV20-1; 10 bases map to TRBD2. The CDR3 consists of 15 residues. The V gene's germline CDR1 is DFQATT and CDR2 SNEGSKA (reference sequence). The junction had 7 bases not matched to a gene; V was cut back by 3 bases and J by 4 bases. This CDR3 is CSASWASGSPDTQYF. In nucleotides, the CDR3 is TGCAGTGCTAGCTGGGCTAGCGGGAGTCCAGATACGCAGTATTTT.

The chain links TRBV27 to TRBJ2-3, with D maybe TRBD2 (5 bases). CDR1 is MNHEY and CDR2 is SMNVEV in the germline V gene (reference sequence). The CDR3 is made up of 13 amino acids. V was clipped by 4 bases and J by 4 bases, with 9 bases between them. CDR3 DNA: TGTGCCAGCAGTTATCGGGGTGCAGATACGCAGTATTTT. Translated, it gives CASSYRGADTQYF.

The rearrangement joins TRBV29-1 to TRBJ1-5; 8 bases are shared with TRBD1. The V and J ends lost 5 bases and 12 bases, in that order; junction bases with no gene match: 12. CDR3 length: 13 residues. From germline, CDR1 is SQVTM and CDR2 ANQGSEA. CDR3 in DNA: TGCAGCGTTTCGTCTGGACAGGGAATAGTCCAGCATTTT. Protein product: CSVSSGQGIVQHF.

A single count supports this clonotype. The CDR3 spells CAVGTHGTDTQYF. CDR3 coding DNA: TGTGCCGTGGGGACACATGGCACAGATACGCAGTATTTT. The chain uses TRBV28 and TRBJ2-3; a possible D gene is TRBD1 (6 bases). CDR1 and CDR2 from the germline V gene are MDHEN and SYDVKM. Trimming left V 11 bases short and J 1 base short, with 13 bases between. The CDR3 spans 13 residues.

The CDR3 DNA is TGTGCCAGCAGCTCTCTAGCGGTTACGCAGTATTTT. Its translation: CASSSLAVTQYF. V usage is TRBV7-9 and J usage is TRBJ2-3; 7 bases agree with TRBD2. J was trimmed by 8 bases and V by 4 bases; bases with no gene match: 3. Germline CDR1 SEHNR, CDR2 FQNEAQ (reference sequence). The CDR3 has 12 amino acids.

Only a few counts were recorded for this clonotype. The rearrangement joins TRBV15 to TRBJ1-5; no firm D call. Trimming removed 0 bases at V and 5 bases at J, with 2 bases between. The length of the CDR3 is 12 residues. The V gene's germline CDR1 is LNHNV and CDR2 YYDKDF (reference sequence). The CDR3 loop is CATSRDDQPQHF. The CDR3, as DNA: TGTGCCACCAGCAGAGATGATCAGCCCCAGCATTTT.

This chain joins TRBV4-2 and TRBJ2-7, with D perhaps TRBD1 (6 bases). CDR1 LGHNA and CDR2 YNFKEQ come from the germline V gene. V lost 4 bases and J lost 0, with 19 bases in between. There are 17 residues in the CDR3. CDR3 nucleotide sequence: TGTGCCAGCAGCCTCACCTCGGGACAAATCAGCTCCTACGAGCAGTACTTC. Translation gives CASSLTSGQISSYEQYF.

V is TRBV10-3 and J is TRBJ2-7, with D perhaps matching TRBD1 (6 bases). Trimming removed 10 bases from V and 3 bases from J, with 19 bases in between. This CDR3 is 14 amino acids long. In germline, CDR1 is ENHRY, CDR2 SYGVKD. The DNA for the CDR3 is TGTGCCACCACCAGAGGGGGAAAAGTCTACGAGCAGTACTTC. It encodes CATTRGGKVYEQYF.

The gene calls are TRBV7-9 and TRBJ2-6; D uncertain. V was shortened by 3 bases and J by 0 bases, with 9 bases between the two germline ends. The CDR3 has 16 amino acids. The germline V gene has CDR1 SEHNR and CDR2 FQNEAQ (reference sequence). CDR3 sequence: CASSLTASSGANVLTF. The CDR3 DNA reads as TGTGCCAGCAGCTTGACGGCAAGCTCTGGGGCCAACGTCCTGACTTTC.

The chain carries TRBV27 and TRBJ1-2, with 8 bases aligning to TRBD1. V was clipped by 5 bases and J by 5 bases; unmatched bases: 7. This CDR3 comprises 14 residues. Germline loops: CDR1 MNHEY, CDR2 SMNVEV (reference sequence). CDR3 coding DNA: TGTGCCAGCAGTAATGGACAGGGAATTTATGGCTACACCTTC. Amino acid sequence: CASSNGQGIYGYTF.

In its sample, this clonotype was seen a few times. The rearrangement links TRBV7-2 to TRBJ2-3; no clear D. V dropped 5 bases and J dropped 6 bases, with 15 bases sitting between them. Germline-derived CDR1 and CDR2 are SGHTA and FQGNSA. This CDR3 spans 14 amino acids. The CDR3 DNA is TGTGCCAGCAGCCGCCTTCGTCTTAGGGATACGCAGTATTTT. Encoded protein: CASSRLRLRDTQYF.

This clonotype was seen a handful of times. V gene TRBV7-3 combines with J gene TRBJ2-4, with 7 bases identical to TRBD2. Germline lookup yields CDR1 SGHTA and CDR2 FQGTGA. The CDR3 extends over 15 amino acids. The V and J ends lost 6 bases and 3 bases, in that order; junction bases with no gene match: 8. CDR3 sequence (DNA): TGTGCCAGCAGACCTACCAGGGACTACAAAAACATTCAGTACTTC. Protein product: CASRPTRDYKNIQYF.

This chain connects TRBV10-3 to TRBJ1-2, with D possibly matching TRBD1 (5 bases). The CDR3 consists of 14 residues. Trimming removed 2 bases from V and 7 bases from J, with 14 bases in between. Looked up from germline, CDR1 is ENHRY and CDR2 is SYGVKD. The CDR3 DNA is TGTGCCATCAGTGAGGCCCGGGACGGAACTGGCTACACCTTC. Amino acid sequence: CAISEARDGTGYTF.

The chain joins TRBV10-3 to TRBJ1-6, with 9 bases fitting TRBD1. After removal of 4 bases from V and 6 bases from J, the junction contained 7 bases not matched to a gene. CDR3 length equals 16 residues. CDR1 and CDR2 (germline): ENHRY, SYGVKD. CDR3 coding DNA: TGTGCCATCAGTGCAGGACAGGGGAAGGGTAATTCACCCCTCCACTTT. Residues: CAISAGQGKGNSPLHF.

This clonotype was seen a few times. The chain joins TRBV27 to TRBJ2-3; TRBD1 might be the D (6 bases). The CDR3 spans 13 residues. CDR1 is MNHEY, CDR2 SMNVEV, per germline (reference sequence). V was shortened by 5 bases and J by 5 bases, with 11 bases between the two germline ends. CDR3: CASSHRDRDTQYF. CDR3 nucleotides: TGTGCCAGCAGTCACAGGGACCGAGATACGCAGTATTTT.

This clonotype was counted once. CDR3 residues: CASSGRRSNNEQYF. Written as DNA, the CDR3 is TGTGCCAGCAGCGGGAGGAGGTCCAACAACGAGCAGTACTTC. The chain has TRBV5-4 and TRBJ2-7, with D possibly matching TRBD2 (6 bases). The germline V gene encodes CDR1 SGHNT and CDR2 YYREEE (reference sequence). The germline V and J ends were trimmed by 4 bases and 5 bases, with 16 bases remaining between them. The CDR3 consists of 14 residues.

Only a few counts were recorded for this clonotype. The chain links TRBV7-3 to TRBJ2-5, with D possibly being TRBD2 (7 bases). V gave up 6 bases and J gave up 4 bases, with 12 bases separating them. Per germline, CDR1 SGHTA and CDR2 FQGTGA. The CDR3 is 13 amino acids. The CDR3 coding sequence is TGTGCCAGCAGTAGGGGGGGACGAGAGACCCAGTACTTC. Protein sequence: CASSRGGRETQYF.

This clonotype came up once. The chain joins TRBV20-1 to TRBJ2-6, with D unclear. Germline values: CDR1 DFQATT, CDR2 SNEGSKA (reference sequence). This CDR3 has 15 amino acids. V lost 0 bases and J 2 bases, leaving 8 bases between the germline ends. CDR3 nucleotides: TGCAGTGCTAGAGAAGGCCACGCTGGGGCCAACGTCCTGACTTTC. This gives the protein CSAREGHAGANVLTF.

The chain uses TRBV7-2 and TRBJ2-1, with TRBD2 matching over 10 bases. The CDR3 consists of 17 residues. The trim removed 2 bases at V and 9 bases at J, leaving 13 bases unmatched. Germline V gene lookup returns CDR1 SGHTA and CDR2 FQGNSA. The CDR3 DNA is TGTGCCAGCAGCTTACAAGCAGGGGCTAGCGGGAGATCTGAGCAGTTCTTC. Its translation is CASSLQAGASGRSEQFF.

The CDR3 DNA sequence: TGCAGCGTTGAAGATTACGGACAGCCCTATGGCTACACCTTC. It is translated as CSVEDYGQPYGYTF. This rearrangement joins TRBV29-1 to TRBJ1-2; D is perhaps TRBD1 (6 bases). Germline CDR1 reads SQVTM; CDR2 reads ANQGSEA. This CDR3 spans 14 amino acids. Trimming cost V 0 bases and J 4 bases, with 12 bases left between them.